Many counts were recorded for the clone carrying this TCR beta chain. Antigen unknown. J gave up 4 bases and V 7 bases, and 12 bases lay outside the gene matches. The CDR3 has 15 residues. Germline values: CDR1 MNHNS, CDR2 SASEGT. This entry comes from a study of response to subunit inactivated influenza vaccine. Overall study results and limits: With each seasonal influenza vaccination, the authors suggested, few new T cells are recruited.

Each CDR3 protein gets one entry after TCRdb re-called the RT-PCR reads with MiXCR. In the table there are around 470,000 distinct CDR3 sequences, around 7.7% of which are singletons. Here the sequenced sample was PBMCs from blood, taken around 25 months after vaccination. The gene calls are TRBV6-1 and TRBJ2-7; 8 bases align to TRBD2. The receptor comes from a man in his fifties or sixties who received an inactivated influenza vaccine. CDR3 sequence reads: CASTQSGGRFYEQYF. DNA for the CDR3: TGTGCCAGCACTCAGAGCGGGGGTCGATTTTACGAGCAGTACTTC.